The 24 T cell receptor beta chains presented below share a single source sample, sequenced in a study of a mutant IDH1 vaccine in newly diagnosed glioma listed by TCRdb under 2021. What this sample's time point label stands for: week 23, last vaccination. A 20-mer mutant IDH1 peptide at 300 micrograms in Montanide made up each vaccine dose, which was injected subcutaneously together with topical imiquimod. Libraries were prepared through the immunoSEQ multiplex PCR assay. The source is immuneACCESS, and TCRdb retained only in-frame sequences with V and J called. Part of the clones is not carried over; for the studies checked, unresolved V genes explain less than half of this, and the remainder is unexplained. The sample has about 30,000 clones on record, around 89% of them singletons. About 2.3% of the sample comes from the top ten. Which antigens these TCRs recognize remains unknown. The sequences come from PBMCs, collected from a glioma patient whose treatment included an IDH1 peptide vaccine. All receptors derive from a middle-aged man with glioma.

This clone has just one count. CDR3 amino acids: CASSQDLKGQRHYEQYF. The CDR3, as DNA: TGTGCCAGCAGCCAAGATCTGAAGGGACAGCGTCACTACGAGCAGTACTTC. The V gene is TRBV4-2, the J gene TRBJ2-7; 7 bases are shared with TRBD1. The CDR3 loop spans 17 amino acids. Trimming removed 0 bases from V and 3 bases from J; junction bases left unmatched: 11. From germline, CDR1 is LGHNA and CDR2 YNFKEQ.

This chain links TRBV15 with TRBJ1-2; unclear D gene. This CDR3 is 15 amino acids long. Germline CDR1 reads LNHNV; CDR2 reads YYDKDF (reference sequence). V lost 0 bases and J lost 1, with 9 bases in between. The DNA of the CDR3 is TGTGCCACCAGCAGAGATAGGGCTGGTAACTATGGCTACACCTTC. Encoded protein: CATSRDRAGNYGYTF.

CDR3 coding DNA: TGTGCCAGCTGTACAGGGTTCGGGGCTGAAGCTTTCTTT. As protein: CASCTGFGAEAFF. The gene calls are TRBV6-1 and TRBJ1-1; D perhaps matches TRBD1 (6 bases). V lost 8 bases and J 6 bases, leaving 16 bases between the germline ends. CDR1 is MNHNS, CDR2 SASEGT, per germline. The CDR3 spans 13 residues.

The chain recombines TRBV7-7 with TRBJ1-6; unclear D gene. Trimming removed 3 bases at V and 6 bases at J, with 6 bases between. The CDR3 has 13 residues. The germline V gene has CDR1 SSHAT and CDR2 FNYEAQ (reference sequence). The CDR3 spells CASSLGSNSPLHF. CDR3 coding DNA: TGTGCCAGCAGCTTGGGGTCTAATTCACCCCTCCACTTT.

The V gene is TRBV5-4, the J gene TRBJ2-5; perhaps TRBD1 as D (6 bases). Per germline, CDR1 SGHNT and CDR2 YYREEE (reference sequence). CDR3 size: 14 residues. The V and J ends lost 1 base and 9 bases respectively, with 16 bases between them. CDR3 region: CASSLYQGSEAQYF. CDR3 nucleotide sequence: TGTGCCAGCAGCTTGTATCAGGGGAGTGAGGCCCAGTACTTC.

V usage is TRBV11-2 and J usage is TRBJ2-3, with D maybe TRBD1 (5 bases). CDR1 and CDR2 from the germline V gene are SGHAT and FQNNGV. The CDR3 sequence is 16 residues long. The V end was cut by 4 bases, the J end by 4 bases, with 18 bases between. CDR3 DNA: TGTGCCAGCAGCTCCAGGGAAAGGGGTAGGGCAGATACGCAGTATTTT. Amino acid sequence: CASSSRERGRADTQYF.

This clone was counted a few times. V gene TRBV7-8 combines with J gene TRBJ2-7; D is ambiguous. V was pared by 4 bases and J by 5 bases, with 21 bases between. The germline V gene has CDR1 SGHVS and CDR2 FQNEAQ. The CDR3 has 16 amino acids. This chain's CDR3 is CASSSIWEGNKDEQYF. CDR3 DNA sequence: TGTGCCAGCAGCTCCATCTGGGAAGGGAATAAGGACGAGCAGTACTTC.

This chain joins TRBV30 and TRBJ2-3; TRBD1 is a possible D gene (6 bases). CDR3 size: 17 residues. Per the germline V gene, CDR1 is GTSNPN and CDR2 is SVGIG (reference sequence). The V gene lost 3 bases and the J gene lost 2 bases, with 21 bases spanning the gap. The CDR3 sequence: CAWRGGSLGSSTDTQYF. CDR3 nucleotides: TGTGCCTGGAGAGGGGGTAGTTTGGGTTCCTCCACAGATACGCAGTATTTT.

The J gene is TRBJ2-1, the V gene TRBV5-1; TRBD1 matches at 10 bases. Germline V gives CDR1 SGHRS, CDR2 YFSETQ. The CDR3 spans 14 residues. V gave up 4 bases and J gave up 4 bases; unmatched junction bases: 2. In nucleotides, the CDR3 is TGCGCCAGCAGCCGGGACAGGGGTTACAATGAGCAGTTCTTC. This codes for CASSRDRGYNEQFF. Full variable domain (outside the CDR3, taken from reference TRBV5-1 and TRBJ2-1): KAGVTQTPRYLIKTRGQQVTLSCSPISGHRSVSWYQQTPGQGLQFLFEYFSETQRNKGNFPGRFSGRQFSNSRSEMNVSTLELGDSALYLCASSRDRGYNEQFFGPGTRLTVL.

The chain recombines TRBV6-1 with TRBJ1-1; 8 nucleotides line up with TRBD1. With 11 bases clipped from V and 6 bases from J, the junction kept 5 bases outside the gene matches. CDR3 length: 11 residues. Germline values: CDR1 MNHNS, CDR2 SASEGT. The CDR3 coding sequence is TGTGCCGGAGACAGGGGAGCTGAAGCTTTCTTT. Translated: CAGDRGAEAFF.

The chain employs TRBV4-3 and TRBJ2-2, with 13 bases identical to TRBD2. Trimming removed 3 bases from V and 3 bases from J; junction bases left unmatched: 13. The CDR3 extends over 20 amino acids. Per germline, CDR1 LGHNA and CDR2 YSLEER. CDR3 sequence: CASSHDGTSGILGDTGELFF. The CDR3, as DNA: TGCGCCAGCAGCCACGACGGGACTAGCGGGATCCTTGGGGACACCGGGGAGCTGTTTTTT.

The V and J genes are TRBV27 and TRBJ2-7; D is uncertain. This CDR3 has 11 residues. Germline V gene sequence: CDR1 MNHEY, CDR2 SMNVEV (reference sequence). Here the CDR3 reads CVSSAYNEQYF. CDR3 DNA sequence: TGTGTCTCCAGTGCGTACAACGAGCAGTACTTC.

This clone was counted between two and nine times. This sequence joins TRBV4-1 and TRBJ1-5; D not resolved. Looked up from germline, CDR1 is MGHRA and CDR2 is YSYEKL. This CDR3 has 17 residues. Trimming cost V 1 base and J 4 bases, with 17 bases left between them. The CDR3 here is CASSQVDLGLSNQPQHF. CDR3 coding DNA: TGCGCCAGCAGCCAAGTGGACTTGGGGTTGTCAAATCAGCCCCAGCATTTT.

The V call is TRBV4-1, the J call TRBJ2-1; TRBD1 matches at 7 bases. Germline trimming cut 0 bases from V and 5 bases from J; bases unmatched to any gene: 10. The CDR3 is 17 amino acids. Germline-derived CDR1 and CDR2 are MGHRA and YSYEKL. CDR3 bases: TGCGCCAGCAGCCAAGAAAGAGGACAGGCGTTTGACAATGAGCAGTTCTTC. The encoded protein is CASSQERGQAFDNEQFF.

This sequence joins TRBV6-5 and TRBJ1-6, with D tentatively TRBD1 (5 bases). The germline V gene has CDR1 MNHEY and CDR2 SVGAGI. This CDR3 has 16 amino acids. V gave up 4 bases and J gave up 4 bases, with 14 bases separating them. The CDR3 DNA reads TGTGCCAGCAGTTCAGGGTGGGAACTATATAATTCACCCCTCCACTTT. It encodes CASSSGWELYNSPLHF.

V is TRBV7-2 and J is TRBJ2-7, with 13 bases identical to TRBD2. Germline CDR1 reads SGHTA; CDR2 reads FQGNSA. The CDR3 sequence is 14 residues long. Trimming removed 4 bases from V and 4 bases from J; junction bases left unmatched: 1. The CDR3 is CASSWTSGRYEQYF. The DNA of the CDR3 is TGTGCCAGCAGCTGGACTAGCGGGAGATACGAGCAGTACTTC. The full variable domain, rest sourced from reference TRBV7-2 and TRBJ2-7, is GAGVSQSPSNKVTEKGKDVELRCDPISGHTALYWYRQSLGQGLEFLIYFQGNSAPDKSGLPSDRFSAERTGGSVSTLTIQRTQQEDSAVYLCASSWTSGRYEQYFGPGTRLTVT.

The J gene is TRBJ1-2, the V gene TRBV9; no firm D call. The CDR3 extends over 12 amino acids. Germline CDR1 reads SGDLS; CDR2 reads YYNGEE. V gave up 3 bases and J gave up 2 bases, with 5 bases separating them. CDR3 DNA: TGTGCCAGCAGCGCCTCGAACTATGGCTACACCTTC. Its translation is CASSASNYGYTF.

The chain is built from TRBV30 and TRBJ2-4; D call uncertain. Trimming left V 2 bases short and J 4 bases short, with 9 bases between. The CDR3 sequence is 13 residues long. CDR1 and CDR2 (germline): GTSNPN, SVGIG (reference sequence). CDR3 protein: CAWSPGPKNIQYF. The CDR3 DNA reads TGTGCCTGGAGTCCCGGTCCGAAAAACATTCAGTACTTC.

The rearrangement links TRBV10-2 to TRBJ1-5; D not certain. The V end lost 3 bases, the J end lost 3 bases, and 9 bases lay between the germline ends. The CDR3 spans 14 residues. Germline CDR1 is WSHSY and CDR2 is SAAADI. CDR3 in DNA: TGCGCCAGCAGTGATGAGGGTTACAATCAGCCCCAGCATTTT. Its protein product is CASSDEGYNQPQHF.

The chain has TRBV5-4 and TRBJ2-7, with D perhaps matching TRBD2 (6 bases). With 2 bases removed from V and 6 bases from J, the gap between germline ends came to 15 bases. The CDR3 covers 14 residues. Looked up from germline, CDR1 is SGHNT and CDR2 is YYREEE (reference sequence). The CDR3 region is CASSFGLFSGEQYF. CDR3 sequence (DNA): TGTGCCAGCAGCTTTGGACTGTTTAGCGGCGAGCAGTACTTC.

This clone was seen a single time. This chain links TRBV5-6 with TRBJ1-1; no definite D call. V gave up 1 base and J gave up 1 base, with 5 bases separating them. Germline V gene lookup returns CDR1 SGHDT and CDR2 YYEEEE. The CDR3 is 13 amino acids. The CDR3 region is CASSLSKNTEAFF. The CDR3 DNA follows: TGTGCCAGCAGCTTGAGTAAGAACACTGAAGCTTTCTTT.

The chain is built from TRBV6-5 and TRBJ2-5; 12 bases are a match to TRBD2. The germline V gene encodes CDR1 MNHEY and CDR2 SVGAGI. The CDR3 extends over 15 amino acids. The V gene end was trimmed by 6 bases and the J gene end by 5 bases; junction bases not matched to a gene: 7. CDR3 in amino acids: CASSLTSGRIETQYF. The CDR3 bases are TGTGCCAGCAGCTTGACTAGCGGGAGAATCGAGACCCAGTACTTC.

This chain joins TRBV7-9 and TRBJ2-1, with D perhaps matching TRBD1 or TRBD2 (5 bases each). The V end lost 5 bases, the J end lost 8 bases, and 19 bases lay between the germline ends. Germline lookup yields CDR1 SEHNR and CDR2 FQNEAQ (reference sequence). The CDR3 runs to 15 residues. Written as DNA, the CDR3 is TGTGCCAGCAGCCCCCGGGTGGGGGTCTTCGATGAGCAGTTCTTC. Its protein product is CASSPRVGVFDEQFF.

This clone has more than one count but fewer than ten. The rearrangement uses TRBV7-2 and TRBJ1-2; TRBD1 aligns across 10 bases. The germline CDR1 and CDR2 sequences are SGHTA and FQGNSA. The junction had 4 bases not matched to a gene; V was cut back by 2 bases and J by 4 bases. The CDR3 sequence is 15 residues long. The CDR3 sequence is CASSLTGQGTYGYTF. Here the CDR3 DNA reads TGTGCCAGCAGCTTAACGGGACAGGGGACCTATGGCTACACCTTC.